This paragraph reports one T cell receptor beta chain. Its matching antigen is unknown. Using a J-beta primer mix together with a sample-barcoded 5' primer, a second PCR was run for roughly 6 to 12 cycles. Each cDNA molecule was tagged by a template-switch adaptor that had 12 random nucleotides. Each CDR3 protein gets one entry after TCRdb re-called the 5' RACE reads with MiXCR. The data hold roughly 790,000 distinct CDR3 sequences, with 40% to 45% observed a single time. This sample was included in a study of blood T cells in healthy people across ages. Study outcomes and limitations: The diversity estimates, figures obtained from one million T cells, were considered underestimates. Getting older went along with TCR beta diversity per million T cells dropping roughly linearly.

The CDR3 consists of 17 residues. Germline loops: CDR1 MDHEN, CDR2 SYDVKM. V was shortened by 2 bases and J by 2 bases, with 16 bases between the two germline ends. This clonotype was sampled from a woman aged 55-69 years in good health. The sequencing sample was made of blood. The chain is built from TRBV28 and TRBJ2-4; D is possibly TRBD1 or TRBD2 (5 bases each). The chain's CDR3 is CASSLLGERASKNIQYF. CDR3 coding DNA: TGTGCCAGCAGTTTACTGGGGGAAAGGGCCTCCAAAAACATTCAGTACTTC.